The 29 T cell receptor beta chains below all came from one sample that was sequenced in a study of long-term antiretroviral therapy in people with HIV. Version v3.0 of the immunoSEQ assay ran at survey level. TCRdb keeps only in-frame clones here, not all; method: immunoSEQ multiplex PCR. The repertoire holds under 25,000 clones, with about 86% as singletons. The source material was unsorted PBMCs, sampled 1.3 years after starting antiretroviral therapy. The source is a man in his fifties or sixties with HIV.

A single count supports this clone. This sequence joins TRBV9 and TRBJ2-7; 9 nucleotides align to TRBD1. Germline CDR1 is SGDLS and CDR2 is YYNGEE. The CDR3 covers 18 residues. V dropped 0 bases and J dropped 2; count of bases not matched to a gene: 12. The CDR3 sequence is CASSVGLPLRDRAYEQYF. CDR3 bases: TGTGCCAGCAGCGTAGGGCTACCCTTGCGGGACAGGGCCTACGAGCAGTACTTC.

The CDR3 DNA is TGTGCCAGCAGCTCCCTCGGTGGGACCACACTCGTAGGCACTGAAGCTTTCTTT. Amino acids: CASSSLGGTTLVGTEAFF. The chain carries TRBV7-6 and TRBJ1-1; D might be TRBD1 (5 bases). Germline-derived CDR1 and CDR2 are SGHVS and FNYEAQ. The CDR3 is 18 residues long. Trimming took off 4 bases at V and 4 bases at J, with 25 bases between the two ends.

This chain uses TRBV9 with TRBJ2-1; 11 bases are shared with TRBD2. CDR3 length equals 15 residues. Germline assignment: CDR1 SGDLS and CDR2 YYNGEE. Unmatched junction bases numbered 9, after V lost 6 bases and J lost 7 bases. The DNA for the CDR3 is TGTGCCAGCAACCCGTCTACTAGCGGGAGAAATGAGCAGTTCTTC. Its protein is CASNPSTSGRNEQFF. The full variable domain, with the rest looked up from reference TRBV9 and TRBJ2-1, is DSGVTQTPKHLITATGQRVTLRCSPRSGDLSVYWYQQSLDQGLQFLIQYYNGEERAKGNILERFSAQQFPDLHSELNLSSLELGDSALYFCASNPSTSGRNEQFFGPGTRLTVL.

The chain combines TRBV2 with TRBJ2-7, with 10 bases fitting TRBD2. V shed 4 bases and J 3 bases; nucleotides not matched to a gene: 3. This CDR3 region has 14 residues. The germline V gene has CDR1 SNHLY and CDR2 FYNNEI. The CDR3 is CASSGPSGGYEQYF. The CDR3 bases are TGTGCCAGCAGTGGACCTAGCGGGGGCTACGAGCAGTACTTC.

This clone appeared a few times. J is TRBJ2-1 and V is TRBV7-3, with a weak D call TRBD2 (7 bases). The CDR3 contains 15 residues. From germline, CDR1 is SGHTA and CDR2 FQGTGA. V dropped 5 bases and J dropped 3 bases, with 14 bases sitting between them. The CDR3: CASSPGAGDYNEQFF. CDR3 in DNA: TGTGCCAGCAGCCCAGGGGCGGGGGACTACAATGAGCAGTTCTTC.

The DNA for the CDR3 is TGTGCCAGCAGTTACGGGACAGGGACCTACGAGCAGTACTTC. Translated, it gives CASSYGTGTYEQYF. V is TRBV27 and J is TRBJ2-7; 9 bases match TRBD1. This CDR3 spans 14 amino acids. With 4 bases clipped from V and 2 bases from J, the junction kept 3 bases outside the gene matches. Germline-derived CDR1 and CDR2 are MNHEY and SMNVEV (reference sequence).

The chain recombines TRBV6-6 with TRBJ2-1; a possible D gene is TRBD1 (6 bases). The V and J ends lost 8 bases and 2 bases respectively, with 13 bases between them. Germline CDR1 and CDR2: MNHNY and SVGAGI (reference sequence). The CDR3 totals 14 residues. The CDR3 DNA follows: TGTGCCAGCGGGGAACAGGGTACCTACAATGAGCAGTTCTTC. It encodes CASGEQGTYNEQFF.

The chain uses TRBV6-5 and TRBJ2-7; 9 bases match TRBD1. CDR1 is MNHEY and CDR2 is SVGAGI in the germline V gene. The CDR3 loop spans 15 amino acids. The ends lost 8 bases at V and 1 base at J; junction bases unmatched: 9. CDR3 nucleotides: TGTGCCAGCCGCCTGGGACAGGGCTATTCCTACGAGCAGTACTTC. As protein: CASRLGQGYSYEQYF.

The V and J genes are TRBV2 and TRBJ2-2; D is undetermined. Trimming took 6 bases from V and 7 from J, leaving 18 bases between them. The CDR3 contains 15 residues. In germline, CDR1 is SNHLY, CDR2 FYNNEI. The CDR3 DNA reads TGTGCCAGCAGCGTCTACGCTATCACGATCGGGGAGCTGTTTTTT. It encodes CASSVYAITIGELFF.

The rearrangement uses TRBV5-1 and TRBJ1-5; D may be TRBD1 (5 bases). CDR1 is SGHRS and CDR2 is YFSETQ in the germline V gene. The CDR3 is 14 amino acids. Trimming stripped 5 bases from V and 0 bases from J, with 9 bases between. The CDR3, as DNA: TGCGCCAGCAGGGCGGGGACTAGCAATCAGCCCCAGCATTTT. It is translated as CASRAGTSNQPQHF.

V gene TRBV9 combines with J gene TRBJ2-3, with D unresolved. With 1 base removed from V and 2 bases from J, the gap between germline ends came to 17 bases. The CDR3 totals 17 residues. Germline assignment: CDR1 SGDLS and CDR2 YYNGEE. In nucleotides, the CDR3 is TGTGCCAGCAGCGTATCCGCCTCGCGGAGCTACACAGATACGCAGTATTTT. Amino acid sequence: CASSVSASRSYTDTQYF.

CDR3: CASRQQGQGEKLFF. The CDR3 coding sequence is TGTGCCAGCAGACAACAGGGGCAGGGTGAAAAACTGTTTTTT. The V call is TRBV6-6, the J call TRBJ1-4, with 7 bases fitting TRBD1. This CDR3 spans 14 amino acids. From germline, CDR1 is MNHNY and CDR2 SVGAGI (reference sequence). V trimming: 6 bases; J trimming: 7 bases; junction bases outside the gene matches: 8.

This chain connects TRBV5-1 to TRBJ2-3; the D is unclear. CDR1 is SGHRS, CDR2 YFSETQ, per germline. Trimming pared 4 bases from V and 2 bases from J, leaving 11 bases between. The CDR3 contains 14 residues. CDR3 sequence (DNA): TGCGCCAGCAGCCCACGTAGCAACACAGATACGCAGTATTTT. Its translation: CASSPRSNTDTQYF.

The V gene is TRBV30, the J gene TRBJ1-6, with D maybe TRBD1 (6 bases). This CDR3 spans 14 amino acids. In germline, CDR1 is GTSNPN, CDR2 SVGIG (reference sequence). Trimming stripped 1 base from V and 6 bases from J, with 10 bases between. The chain's CDR3 is CAWSAGASNSPLHF. The CDR3, as DNA: TGTGCCTGGAGTGCGGGGGCATCTAATTCACCCCTCCACTTT.

The chain recombines TRBV6-6 with TRBJ1-5, with a weak D call TRBD1 (6 bases). V was pared by 5 bases and J by 6 bases, with 20 bases between. Germline CDR1 MNHNY, CDR2 SVGAGI (reference sequence). This CDR3 is built from 16 residues. The CDR3 protein is CASSPETGGRSQPQHF. CDR3 bases: TGTGCCAGCAGTCCCGAGACAGGCGGCAGGAGTCAGCCCCAGCATTTT.

This clone occurred once. The chain couples TRBV5-1 to TRBJ2-3; D not certain. The CDR3 runs to 13 residues. Germline assignment: CDR1 SGHRS and CDR2 YFSETQ. Trimming pared 6 bases from V and 6 bases from J, leaving 14 bases between. The CDR3 region is CASNKAMDDTQYF. The DNA of the CDR3 is TGCGCCAGCAATAAGGCTATGGACGATACGCAGTATTTT. Variable domain in full (rest from reference TRBV5-1 and TRBJ2-3): KAGVTQTPRYLIKTRGQQVTLSCSPISGHRSVSWYQQTPGQGLQFLFEYFSETQRNKGNFPGRFSGRQFSNSRSEMNVSTLELGDSALYLCASNKAMDDTQYFGPGTRLTVL.

This rearrangement joins TRBV27 to TRBJ2-1; 10 bases are shared with TRBD2. The junction had 3 bases not matched to a gene; V was cut back by 8 bases and J by 2 bases. Germline CDR1 is MNHEY and CDR2 is SMNVEV (reference sequence). The CDR3 is 14 amino acids. The CDR3 protein is CASVTSGAYNEQFF. CDR3 DNA sequence: TGTGCCAGCGTTACTAGCGGGGCCTACAATGAGCAGTTCTTC.

This rearrangement joins TRBV2 to TRBJ1-2, with unresolved D. Germline V lookup: CDR1 SNHLY, CDR2 FYNNEI. V lost 4 bases, J lost 0 bases, and 9 bases lay in between. The CDR3 covers 14 residues. Here the CDR3 DNA reads TGTGCCAGCAGTGGAGCAGTGACTAACTATGGCTACACCTTC. It encodes CASSGAVTNYGYTF.

This clone was seen a few times. The rearrangement uses TRBV2 and TRBJ2-2; 7 nucleotides align to TRBD2. The CDR3 loop spans 14 amino acids. The junction had 9 bases not matched to a gene; V was cut back by 7 bases and J by 7 bases. The germline CDR1 and CDR2 sequences are SNHLY and FYNNEI. The DNA of the CDR3 is TGTGCCAGCAAGAGTCGGGGGGAACACGGGGAGCTGTTTTTT. Protein sequence: CASKSRGEHGELFF.

CDR3 protein: CSVGWGSQNTEAFF. The CDR3 coding sequence is TGCAGCGTCGGATGGGGCAGCCAGAACACTGAAGCTTTCTTT. The gene calls are TRBV29-1 and TRBJ1-1; TRBD1 might be the D (5 bases). The CDR3 length is 14 residues. Germline-derived CDR1 and CDR2 are SQVTM and ANQGSEA. V dropped 6 bases and J dropped 1 base, with 15 bases sitting between them. Together with reference TRBV29-1 and TRBJ1-1, the CDR3 gives the full variable domain: SAVISQKPSRDICQRGTSLTIQCQVDSQVTMMFWYRQQPGQSLTLIATANQGSEATYESGFVIDKFPISRPNLTFSTLTVSNMSPEDSSIYLCSVGWGSQNTEAFFGQGTRLTVV.

This chain links TRBV18 with TRBJ2-7; 7 bases line up with TRBD2. Per germline, CDR1 KGHSH and CDR2 LQKENI. The length of the CDR3 is 15 residues. V lost 4 bases and J lost 2; bases outside the gene matches: 8. The CDR3: CASSLLAREAYEQYF. CDR3 DNA sequence: TGTGCCAGCTCACTCCTGGCCCGGGAGGCCTACGAGCAGTACTTC.

The V and J genes are TRBV11-1 and TRBJ2-1, with D tentatively TRBD2 (6 bases). CDR1 SGHAT and CDR2 FQDESV come from the germline V gene (reference sequence). The CDR3 loop spans 12 amino acids. Trimming removed 3 bases from V and 8 bases from J, with 8 bases in between. The CDR3 region is CASSFREYEQFF. The CDR3 DNA reads TGTGCCAGCAGCTTCCGGGAGTATGAGCAGTTCTTC.

The chain carries TRBV4-3 and TRBJ1-2; no reliable D call. Germline CDR1 and CDR2: LGHNA and YSLEER. The V and J ends lost 4 bases and 6 bases respectively, with 15 bases between them. The CDR3 runs to 14 residues. The CDR3 protein is CASSLNGWSDGYTF. The DNA for the CDR3 is TGCGCCAGCAGCCTAAACGGGTGGTCGGATGGCTACACCTTC.

This clone appeared a single time. The chain couples TRBV29-1 to TRBJ1-1, with TRBD1 matching 10 bases. The CDR3 runs 14 residues. With V trimmed by 4 bases and J by 0 bases, 2 bases remained unmatched. Germline CDR1 reads SQVTM; CDR2 reads ANQGSEA. This CDR3 is CSVGQGALNTEAFF. The CDR3 DNA follows: TGCAGCGTTGGACAGGGGGCACTGAACACTGAAGCTTTCTTT.

The chain employs TRBV6-1 and TRBJ2-1; D call uncertain. Germline V lookup: CDR1 MNHNS, CDR2 SASEGT. Trimming left V 7 bases short and J 0 bases short, with 13 bases between. CDR3 size: 15 residues. CDR3 loop: CASTLVRSSYNEQFF. CDR3 DNA: TGTGCCAGCACCTTGGTCCGGAGCTCCTACAATGAGCAGTTCTTC.

This clone has just one count. This chain joins TRBV5-1 and TRBJ2-3, with D uncertain. Trimming left V 0 bases short and J 1 base short, with 9 bases between. The CDR3 sequence is 15 residues long. The germline V gene encodes CDR1 SGHRS and CDR2 YFSETQ. For the CDR3, the DNA is TGCGCCAGCAGCTTGGGTGGGGTACGCACAGATACGCAGTATTTT. Translation gives CASSLGGVRTDTQYF. Supplemented by reference TRBV5-1 and TRBJ2-3, the full variable domain reads KAGVTQTPRYLIKTRGQQVTLSCSPISGHRSVSWYQQTPGQGLQFLFEYFSETQRNKGNFPGRFSGRQFSNSRSEMNVSTLELGDSALYLCASSLGGVRTDTQYFGPGTRLTVL.

The chain carries TRBV2 and TRBJ1-4; 7 nucleotides agree with TRBD1. This CDR3 spans 15 amino acids. V trimming: 3 bases; J trimming: 2 bases; junction bases outside the gene matches: 3. From germline, CDR1 is SNHLY and CDR2 FYNNEI. The CDR3 protein is CASSDLTGTNEKLFF. CDR3 DNA sequence: TGTGCCAGCAGTGACCTGACAGGGACTAATGAAAAACTGTTTTTT.

The rearrangement links TRBV5-1 to TRBJ2-3; unclear D gene. The CDR3 spans 14 residues. Germline V CDR1 and CDR2: SGHRS, YFSETQ. V lost 0 bases to trimming and J lost 5 bases, with 10 bases between them. CDR3 amino acids: CASSLVPLGDTQYF. CDR3 nucleotide sequence: TGCGCCAGCAGCTTGGTCCCCCTCGGAGATACGCAGTATTTT. Combining the CDR3 with reference TRBV5-1 and TRBJ2-3 gives the whole variable domain KAGVTQTPRYLIKTRGQQVTLSCSPISGHRSVSWYQQTPGQGLQFLFEYFSETQRNKGNFPGRFSGRQFSNSRSEMNVSTLELGDSALYLCASSLVPLGDTQYFGPGTRLTVL.

This chain joins TRBV19 and TRBJ1-4, with 7 bases fitting TRBD1. CDR1 is LNHDA and CDR2 is SQIVND in the germline V gene (reference sequence). The V gene end was trimmed by 5 bases and the J gene end by 7 bases; junction bases not matched to a gene: 4. The length of the CDR3 is 13 residues. CDR3 region: CASSPTGTEKLFF. The CDR3 nucleotides are TGTGCCAGTAGTCCGACAGGGACTGAAAAACTGTTTTTT.